This TCR beta chain comes out of a study of T cells in narcolepsy. The CDR3 covers 16 residues. The germline CDR1 and CDR2 sequences are SGHRS and YFSETQ. V lost 0 bases and J 6 bases, leaving 16 bases between the germline ends. The data were produced by immunoSEQ multiplex PCR, yet TCRdb's version contains in-frame clones alone and is incomplete. The sample yields 25,000 to 35,000 clones, roughly four fifths seen once. Source material: CD45RA- memory CD4+ T cells from PBMCs. This chain joins TRBV5-1 and TRBJ2-1; perhaps D is TRBD1 or TRBD2 (5 bases each). The TCR comes from a human donor with narcolepsy. CDR3 DNA: TGCGCCAGCAGCTTGGCAGGAACCCATGGGGGCAATGAGCAGTTCTTC. Its protein is CASSLAGTHGGNEQFF.